The 16 T cell receptor beta chains presented below share a single source sample, sequenced in a study of T cell changes during pregnancy in multiple sclerosis. TCRdb's copy holds only in-frame clones and misses some; the assay was immunoSEQ multiplex PCR. The sample holds roughly 44,000 clones, about 88% seen once. The sequencing here drew on CD8+ T cells from peripheral blood mononuclear cells, taken after pregnancy. Every receptor here comes from a female donor in good health, enrolled as a control in a pregnancy study.

The chain uses TRBV7-9 and TRBJ1-1; 7 bases are a match to TRBD1. Trimming cost V 5 bases and J 4 bases; bases outside gene matches: 10. The CDR3 is 15 residues long. Looked up from germline, CDR1 is SEHNR and CDR2 is FQNEAQ (reference sequence). The CDR3 coding sequence is TGTGCCAGCAGCCCGCCCGGACAGGCGATCACTGAAGCTTTCTTT. This encodes CASSPPGQAITEAFF.

This clone came up once. This same CDR3 is encoded by further DNA sequences in the sample. The J gene is TRBJ2-5, the V gene TRBV7-9, with 8 nucleotides matching TRBD1. Looked up from germline, CDR1 is SEHNR and CDR2 is FQNEAQ (reference sequence). V lost 0 bases, J lost 5 bases, and 2 bases stayed unmatched. This CDR3 has 14 residues. The CDR3 sequence is CASSLADRVETQYF. DNA of the CDR3: TGTGCCAGCAGCTTAGCGGACAGGGTGGAGACCCAGTACTTC.

The chain combines TRBV15 with TRBJ2-1, with D perhaps matching TRBD2 (7 bases). The length of the CDR3 is 15 residues. V lost 4 bases, J lost 6 bases, and 16 bases lay in between. Germline CDR1 and CDR2: LNHNV and YYDKDF (reference sequence). CDR3: CATSISGAGANEQFF. CDR3 sequence (DNA): TGTGCCACCAGCATCTCAGGGGCGGGGGCCAATGAGCAGTTCTTC.

The gene calls are TRBV10-3 and TRBJ2-1, with TRBD2 identical over 9 bases. From germline, CDR1 is ENHRY and CDR2 SYGVKD. The CDR3 contains 17 residues. Trimming removed 0 bases from V and 5 bases from J; junction bases left unmatched: 8. This CDR3 reads CAISESKASGDNNEQFF. The CDR3 nucleotides are TGTGCCATCAGTGAGTCGAAGGCTAGCGGGGATAACAATGAGCAGTTCTTC.

The chain employs TRBV15 and TRBJ2-1; D perhaps matches TRBD1 (5 bases). The germline V and J ends were trimmed by 0 bases and 5 bases, with 17 bases remaining between them. CDR3 length equals 17 residues. Germline loops: CDR1 LNHNV, CDR2 YYDKDF (reference sequence). This chain's CDR3 is CATSRDQIPRVDNEQFF. The CDR3 DNA sequence: TGTGCCACCAGCAGAGATCAGATCCCCAGGGTGGACAATGAGCAGTTCTTC.

The genes are TRBV7-9 and TRBJ2-3; TRBD2 might be the D (6 bases). CDR3 length: 15 amino acids. Germline values: CDR1 SEHNR, CDR2 FQNEAQ (reference sequence). V was trimmed by 1 base and J by 2 bases, leaving 10 bases between them. For the CDR3, the DNA is TGTGCCAGCAGCTTAGGCGGGGCCTCCACAGATACGCAGTATTTT. This gives the protein CASSLGGASTDTQYF.

The chain is built from TRBV5-6 and TRBJ2-7; D perhaps matches TRBD2 (7 bases). Germline V CDR1 and CDR2: SGHDT, YYEEEE. Trimming removed 4 bases from V and 3 bases from J, with 26 bases in between. The CDR3 has 18 residues. CDR3 DNA: TGTGCCAGCAGCATTGGGCCAGAGGGGGGGGGATCCGACTACGAGCAGTACTTC. Its translation: CASSIGPEGGGSDYEQYF.

V usage is TRBV4-1 and J usage is TRBJ1-2; D gene uncertain. The CDR3 is made up of 12 amino acids. Deletions cut 0 bases from V and 8 bases from J, with 7 bases between. The germline V gene encodes CDR1 MGHRA and CDR2 YSYEKL. The CDR3 region has the DNA TGCGCCAGCAGCCAAGAAGAGTACGGCTACACCTTC. This translates into CASSQEEYGYTF.

This chain connects TRBV25-1 to TRBJ1-1, with a weak D call TRBD1 (5 bases). Germline V gives CDR1 MGHDK, CDR2 SYGVNS. CDR3 length: 12 residues. V dropped 1 base and J dropped 7 bases, with 7 bases sitting between them. In DNA, the CDR3 is TGTGCCAGCAGTGAATCGGGGGGTGAAGCTTTCTTT. Its translation: CASSESGGEAFF.

The chain is built from TRBV2 and TRBJ2-7, with a possible D match to TRBD1 (7 bases). Per germline, CDR1 SNHLY and CDR2 FYNNEI. V shed 6 bases and J shed 2 bases, with 8 bases lying between them. The CDR3 spans 12 residues. CDR3 in amino acids: CASSRGAYEQYF. The CDR3 nucleotides are TGTGCCAGCAGCAGGGGGGCCTACGAGCAGTACTTC.

The chain is built from TRBV19 and TRBJ1-1; tentatively, D is TRBD1 (5 bases). The CDR3 is 13 amino acids. V lost 6 bases and J 10 bases, leaving 18 bases between the germline ends. The germline gives CDR1 LNHDA, CDR2 SQIVND (reference sequence). The DNA for the CDR3 is TGTGCCAGTAGAGTACGCGGGGGGAGAGGAGCTTTCTTT. This codes for CASRVRGGRGAFF.

This chain uses TRBV11-1 with TRBJ2-7; D gene ambiguous. Germline V CDR1 and CDR2: SGHAT, FQDESV (reference sequence). Trimming pared 5 bases from V and 2 bases from J, leaving 10 bases between. This CDR3 is built from 13 residues. The CDR3 region has the DNA TGTGCCAGCAGCATCCATATAGCCTACGAGCAGTACTTC. Its translation: CASSIHIAYEQYF.

The rearrangement uses TRBV27 and TRBJ1-5; unclear D gene. Germline lookup yields CDR1 MNHEY and CDR2 SMNVEV (reference sequence). V lost 2 bases, J lost 9 bases, and 11 bases lay in between. The CDR3 loop spans 13 amino acids. The CDR3 nucleotides read TGTGCCAGCAGTTTAATCGGGTTCGGGCCCCAGCATTTT. Protein product: CASSLIGFGPQHF.

As regards this clone: Compared with germline, one end of the junction differs, possibly owing to a read error. The V call is TRBV28, the J call TRBJ1-1; D remains unclear. This CDR3 contains 12 residues. Germline lookup yields CDR1 MDHEN and CDR2 SYDVKM. The CDR3 DNA reads as TGTGCCAGCAGTTTATTTGCCGAGGATAGGCTCTTT. Its protein is CASSLFAEDRLF.

This rearrangement joins TRBV13 to TRBJ1-2; TRBD1 aligns across 7 bases. Trimming at V came to 5 bases and at J to 5 bases, leaving 5 bases not matched to a gene. The CDR3 extends over 13 amino acids. Germline CDR1 is PRHDT and CDR2 is FYEKMQ (reference sequence). The CDR3: CASSPDRVYGYTF. The CDR3 coding sequence is TGTGCCAGCAGCCCCGACAGGGTGTATGGCTACACCTTC.

V usage is TRBV25-1 and J usage is TRBJ1-1; TRBD1 agrees at 9 bases. The CDR3 sequence is 14 residues long. The trim removed 6 bases at V and 2 bases at J, leaving 4 bases unmatched. In germline, CDR1 is MGHDK, CDR2 SYGVNS. CDR3 DNA: TGTGCCAGCAGGGACAGGGGCTTTAACACTGAAGCTTTCTTT. The encoded protein is CASRDRGFNTEAFF.